This T cell receptor (beta chain) appears in the sequencing data of a study of cytomegalovirus exposure and HLA in healthy donors. Study details: Out of 180 million or so T cells, an earlier analysis found about 100 million unique TCR beta sequences in total.

A remark on this clone: The antigen is unknown.

General study results and limits: In a later analysis, DRB1 alleles had the most associated TCRs; HLA-C alleles the fewest.

The PCR employed 60 Vbeta primers together with 13 Jbeta primers. Per the original data handling: Later reanalysis found 80 million or so unique TCR beta chains, roughly 10 million of them shared. Assay used: immunoSEQ multiplex PCR; TCRdb lists only in-frame clones, some missing. The DNA was the basis for D and trimming; V, J and clone size are from that table. Here the sample table reports under 200,000 clones. Donors showed nominal health when sampled, although they likely had unrecorded immune exposures. This receptor was taken from a man younger than 45 in good health and CMV-seronegative. Sequences were obtained from PBMCs.

The CDR3: CASSLAAGNMAGELFF. CDR3 nucleotides: TGTGCCAGCAGCTTGGCCGCCGGGAATATGGCCGGGGAGCTGTTTTTT. The V call is TRBV5-4, the J call TRBJ2-2; perhaps TRBD2 as D (5 bases). The CDR3 runs 16 residues. V was trimmed by 0 bases and J by 6 bases, leaving 15 bases between them. Germline lookup yields CDR1 SGHNT and CDR2 YYREEE (reference sequence).